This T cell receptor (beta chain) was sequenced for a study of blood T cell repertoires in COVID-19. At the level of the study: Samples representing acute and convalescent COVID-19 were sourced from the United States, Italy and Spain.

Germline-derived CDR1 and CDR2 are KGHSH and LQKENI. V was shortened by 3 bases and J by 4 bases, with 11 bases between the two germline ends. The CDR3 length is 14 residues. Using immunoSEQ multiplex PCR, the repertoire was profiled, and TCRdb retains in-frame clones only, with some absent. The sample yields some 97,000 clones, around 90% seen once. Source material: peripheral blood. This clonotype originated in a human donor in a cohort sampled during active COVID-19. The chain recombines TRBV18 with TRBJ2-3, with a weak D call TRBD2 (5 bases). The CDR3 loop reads CASSPTGKPDTQYF. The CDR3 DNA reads TGTGCCAGCTCACCGACCGGGAAACCAGATACGCAGTATTTT.